This entry is about one T cell receptor beta chain. The germline V gene encodes CDR1 LGHDT and CDR2 YNNKEL (reference sequence). This CDR3 comprises 14 residues. The germline V and J ends were trimmed by 3 bases and 3 bases, with 11 bases remaining between them. Under the authors' procedure: Amplifying reference gene primers gave estimates of nucleated cell counts. Sequenced by immunoSEQ multiplex PCR; TCRdb stores in-frame clones only, minus some. The V and J calls and clone size were taken over from that table, and D and trimming were inferred from the DNA. Of approximately 210,000 clones listed, approximately 90% were seen once; the top ten hold approximately 2.1%. This sample was taken from a study of blood T cell repertoires in COVID-19. Across the study: COVID-19 samples from acute and convalescent phases originated in the United States, Italy and Spain. PBMCs, B-cell-depleted T cells, or T cells provided the cDNA or gDNA that made up the material.

This clonotype was obtained from a man in his thirties or forties who had recovered from COVID-19. The chain links TRBV3-1 (or the pseudogene TRBV3-2) to TRBJ2-5, with TRBD1 as a possible D gene (6 bases). Material: peripheral blood. The DNA for the CDR3 is TGTGCCAGCAGCCATAGCCAGGGGAAAGAGACCCAGTACTTC. The encoded protein is CASSHSQGKETQYF.